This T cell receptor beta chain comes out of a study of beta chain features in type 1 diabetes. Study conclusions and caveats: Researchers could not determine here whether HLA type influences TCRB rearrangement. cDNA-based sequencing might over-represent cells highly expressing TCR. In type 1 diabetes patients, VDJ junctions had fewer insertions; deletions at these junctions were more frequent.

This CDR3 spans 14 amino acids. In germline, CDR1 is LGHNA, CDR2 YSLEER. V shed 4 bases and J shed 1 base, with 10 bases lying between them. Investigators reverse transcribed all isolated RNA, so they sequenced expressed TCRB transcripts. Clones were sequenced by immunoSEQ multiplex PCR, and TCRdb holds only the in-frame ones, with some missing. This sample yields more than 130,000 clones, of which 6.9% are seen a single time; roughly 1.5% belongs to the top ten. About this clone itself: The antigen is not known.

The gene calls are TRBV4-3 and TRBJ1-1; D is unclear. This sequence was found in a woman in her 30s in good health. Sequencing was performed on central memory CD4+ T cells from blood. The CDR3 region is CASSPERRNTEAFF. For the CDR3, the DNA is TGCGCCAGCAGCCCGGAGCGTCGGAACACTGAAGCTTTCTTT.